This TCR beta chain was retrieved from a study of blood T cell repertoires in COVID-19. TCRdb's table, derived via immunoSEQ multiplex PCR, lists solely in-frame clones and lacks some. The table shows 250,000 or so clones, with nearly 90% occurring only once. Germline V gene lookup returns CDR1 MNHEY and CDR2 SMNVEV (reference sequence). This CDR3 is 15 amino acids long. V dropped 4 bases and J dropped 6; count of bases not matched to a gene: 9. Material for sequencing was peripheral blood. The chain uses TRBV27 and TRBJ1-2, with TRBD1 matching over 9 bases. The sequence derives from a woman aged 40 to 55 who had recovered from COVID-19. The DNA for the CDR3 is TGTGCCAGCAGTTCCGGGACAGGGAATTTCAATGGCTACACCTTC. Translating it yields CASSSGTGNFNGYTF.